The next 32 T cell receptor beta chains were all read from a single sample in a study of spatial heterogeneity in lung cancer. Findings and limits, study-wide: Within tumors, counts of expanded alpha and beta TCRs tracked tumor mutation counts.

MiXCR, applied by TCRdb to the 5' RACE reads, yields one record per CDR3 protein. The sample lists about 100,000 distinct CDR3 sequences, approximately 4.7% occurring once. Their recognized antigens are unknown. The time point denotes: sample taken at primary tumor resection. The specimen comprised lung tumor tissue, sampled at surgery. Receptors were obtained from a male donor with early-stage non-small cell lung cancer.

This clonotype was found many times. V is TRBV28 and J is TRBJ2-6, with D perhaps TRBD1 (5 bases). The V gene lost 4 bases and the J gene lost 0 bases, with 10 bases spanning the gap. CDR1 and CDR2 from the germline V gene are MDHEN and SYDVKM. The CDR3 totals 16 residues. CDR3 DNA sequence: TGTGCCAGCAGTTCACTGGGGCCCTCTGGGGCCAACGTCCTGACTTTC. Its protein product is CASSSLGPSGANVLTF.

This clonotype occurred many times. The rearrangement joins TRBV5-1 to TRBJ2-5, with D uncertain. V was cut by 8 bases and J by 3 bases, with 14 bases left in between. The length of the CDR3 is 13 residues. CDR1 is SGHRS, CDR2 YFSETQ, per germline. As DNA, the CDR3 is TGCGCCAGTCGGTCCGGAGTCAAAGAGACCCAGTACTTC. Its protein is CASRSGVKETQYF.

This clonotype was counted many times. The V and J genes are TRBV11-2 and TRBJ2-2; unclear D gene. This CDR3 has 13 amino acids. V dropped 5 bases and J dropped 1 base, with 5 bases sitting between them. Germline V lookup: CDR1 SGHAT, CDR2 FQNNGV. CDR3 nucleotides: TGTGCCAGCAGCCTGAGGAACACCGGGGAGCTGTTTTTT. Amino acids: CASSLRNTGELFF. The full variable domain, its missing parts supplied by reference TRBV11-2 and TRBJ2-2, is EAGVAQSPRYKIIEKRQSVAFWCNPISGHATLYWYQQILGQGPKLLIQFQNNGVVDDSQLPKDRFSAERLKGVDSTLKIQPAKLEDSAVYLCASSLRNTGELFFGEGSRLTVL.

This clonotype was seen at least ten times. The chain has TRBV5-1 and TRBJ2-2; no firm D call. The germline V and J ends were trimmed by 0 bases and 4 bases, with 4 bases remaining between them. Germline CDR1 and CDR2: SGHRS and YFSETQ. The CDR3 loop spans 13 amino acids. CDR3 in amino acids: CASSLVGTGELFF. In DNA, the CDR3 is TGCGCCAGCAGCTTGGTGGGCACCGGGGAGCTGTTTTTT.

This clonotype has ten or more counts. J is TRBJ2-2 and V is TRBV20-1, with TRBD2 matching over 13 bases. This CDR3 contains 15 residues. With V trimmed by 5 bases and J by 9 bases, 9 bases remained unmatched. Looked up from germline, CDR1 is DFQATT and CDR2 is SNEGSKA (reference sequence). The CDR3 region is CSAEEAGTSGRELFF. The CDR3 DNA reads as TGCAGTGCTGAGGAGGCCGGGACTAGCGGGAGGGAGCTGTTTTTT.

This clonotype was recorded many times. The V gene is TRBV7-6, the J gene TRBJ1-2, with unresolved D. Trimming cost V 5 bases and J 2 bases, with 12 bases left between them. The CDR3 is 14 residues long. The germline gives CDR1 SGHVS, CDR2 FNYEAQ. The chain's CDR3 is CASSPRGNNYGYTF. The CDR3 DNA reads as TGTGCCAGCAGCCCACGCGGAAACAACTATGGCTACACCTTC.

This clonotype was seen at least ten times. The rearrangement uses TRBV3-1 and TRBJ2-1, with D possibly TRBD2 on 5 matching bases. The V end lost 10 bases, the J end lost 1 base, and 14 bases lay between the germline ends. This CDR3 is 14 amino acids long. Per the germline V gene, CDR1 is LGHDT and CDR2 is YNNKEL (reference sequence). The CDR3 protein is CATSRRSSYNEQFF. CDR3 nucleotide sequence: TGTGCCACTTCAAGGAGGTCGTCCTACAATGAGCAGTTCTTC.

This clonotype was counted only a few times. This chain links TRBV28 with TRBJ1-2; 7 bases match TRBD1. The CDR3 has 14 residues. The V and J ends lost 4 bases and 2 bases, in that order; junction bases with no gene match: 4. Germline V gene lookup returns CDR1 MDHEN and CDR2 SYDVKM. The CDR3 nucleotides are TGTGCCAGCAGTTCCCCGACAGGGAACTATGGCTACACCTTC. This codes for CASSSPTGNYGYTF.

This clonotype has more than one count but fewer than ten. CDR3 sequence reads: CASGVARTEAFF. CDR3 bases: TGTGCCAGTGGGGTAGCGAGGACTGAAGCTTTCTTT. The chain links TRBV6-1 to TRBJ1-1; D call uncertain. This CDR3 is built from 12 residues. The germline CDR1 and CDR2 sequences are MNHNS and SASEGT. Trimming left V 9 bases short and J 5 bases short, with 13 bases between.

About this clonotype: A read error may explain this, as a much larger clone is one base away. This rearrangement joins TRBV7-2 to TRBJ2-3; 9 bases fit TRBD2. The CDR3 spans 15 residues. The V gene's germline CDR1 is SGHTA and CDR2 FQGNSA. CDR3 nucleotide sequence: TGTGCCAGGAGCTTAAATCGTCTAGCGGGGGATACGCAGTATTTT. Amino acids: CARSLNRLAGDTQYF.

This clonotype was seen repeatedly, ten times or more. V is TRBV28 and J is TRBJ1-5; a weak D match, TRBD1 (6 bases). The V and J ends lost 6 bases and 3 bases respectively, with 15 bases between them. CDR3 length equals 15 residues. Looked up from germline, CDR1 is MDHEN and CDR2 is SYDVKM. The CDR3 nucleotides are TGTGCCAGCAGAAGGGGGAGGACCCTCAATCAGCCCCAGCATTTT. Its protein is CASRRGRTLNQPQHF. The complete variable domain, with remaining parts taken from reference TRBV28 and TRBJ1-5, reads DVKVTQSSRYLVKRTGEKVFLECVQDMDHENMFWYRQDPGLGLRLIYFSYDVKMKEKGDIPEGYSVSREKKERFSLILESASTNQTSMYLCASRRGRTLNQPQHFGDGTRLSIL.

This clonotype was seen many times. The chain combines TRBV2 with TRBJ1-6; TRBD1 aligns across 8 bases. Germline CDR1 and CDR2: SNHLY and FYNNEI. The J segment lost 7 bases and the V segment lost 6 bases, leaving 5 bases of the junction unmatched. CDR3 length: 14 amino acids. The CDR3 here is CASSTGTGNSPLHF. CDR3 nucleotide sequence: TGTGCCAGCAGCACCGGGACAGGCAATTCACCCCTCCACTTT.

This clonotype occurred many times. Here the CDR3 reads CASSYRGLAKNIQYF. Written as DNA, the CDR3 is TGTGCCAGCAGCTACAGGGGGCTAGCCAAAAACATTCAGTACTTC. This chain joins TRBV5-6 and TRBJ2-4; 9 positions match TRBD1. V lost 3 bases and J lost 0; bases outside the gene matches: 1. This CDR3 contains 15 residues. Germline-derived CDR1 and CDR2 are SGHDT and YYEEEE.

This sequence joins TRBV12-3 or TRBV12-4 and TRBJ2-1; D is possibly TRBD2 (5 bases). The CDR3 loop spans 15 amino acids. V gave up 6 bases and J gave up 0 bases, with 12 bases separating them. This CDR3 reads CASRPSGGSYNEQFF. CDR3 bases: TGTGCCAGCAGACCCAGCGGAGGCTCCTACAATGAGCAGTTCTTC.

This clonotype was seen at least ten times. CDR3: CASRSDGTGELFF. CDR3 nucleotides: TGTGCCAGCAGGAGCGACGGAACCGGGGAGCTGTTTTTT. This chain joins TRBV11-3 and TRBJ2-2; D not resolved. This CDR3 region has 13 residues. V gave up 6 bases and J gave up 5 bases, with 10 bases separating them. Per germline, CDR1 SGHNT and CDR2 YENEEA.

This clonotype was found many times. This sequence joins TRBV20-1 and TRBJ2-2; TRBD1 might be the D (6 bases). In germline, CDR1 is DFQATT, CDR2 SNEGSKA (reference sequence). V lost 4 bases and J lost 6, with 15 bases in between. CDR3 length equals 14 residues. The CDR3: CSATSNRVPGELFF. DNA for the CDR3: TGCAGTGCTACTTCAAACAGGGTCCCCGGGGAGCTGTTTTTT.

This clonotype appeared a few times. The chain employs TRBV10-3 and TRBJ2-3; no firm D call. This CDR3 spans 10 amino acids. Trimming left V 8 bases short and J 5 bases short, with 5 bases between. The germline CDR1 and CDR2 sequences are ENHRY and SYGVKD. This chain's CDR3 is CAIGKDTQYF. Here the CDR3 DNA reads TGTGCCATCGGTAAAGATACGCAGTATTTT.

This clonotype was seen many times. This chain connects TRBV20-1 to TRBJ1-1, with D possibly TRBD1 on 6 matching bases. The CDR3 has 15 amino acids. Trimming took off 1 base at V and 2 bases at J, with 14 bases between the two ends. In germline, CDR1 is DFQATT, CDR2 SNEGSKA (reference sequence). CDR3 protein: CSARAQRTVNTEAFF. The CDR3 DNA reads TGCAGTGCTAGAGCCCAACGGACAGTTAACACTGAAGCTTTCTTT.

This clonotype was counted only a few times. The rearrangement uses TRBV5-6 and TRBJ2-7; the D is unclear. Germline V CDR1 and CDR2: SGHDT, YYEEEE. Trimming pared 1 base from V and 6 bases from J, leaving 8 bases between. The CDR3 covers 12 residues. The DNA of the CDR3 is TGTGCCAGCAGCTTGTCGGCGGCCGAGCAGTACTTC. Translated: CASSLSAAEQYF.

This clonotype was detected ten times or more. This chain links TRBV6-5 with TRBJ2-4; tentative D call: TRBD1 (6 bases). This CDR3 has 13 residues. V was shortened by 6 bases and J by 7 bases, with 13 bases between the two germline ends. The V gene's germline CDR1 is MNHEY and CDR2 SVGAGI. CDR3 loop: CASSRQAANIQYF. The CDR3 DNA sequence: TGTGCCAGCAGCAGACAGGCTGCGAACATTCAGTACTTC.

This clonotype was recorded at least ten times. The chain carries TRBV3-1 and TRBJ2-1; 13 bases are a match to TRBD2. Germline V gene lookup returns CDR1 LGHDT and CDR2 YNNKEL (reference sequence). The CDR3 totals 17 residues. After removal of 2 bases from V and 7 bases from J, the junction contained 8 bases not matched to a gene. CDR3 in DNA: TGTGCCAGCAGCCAACATCCGGGACTAGCGGGGTTAAATGAGCAGTTCTTC. It yields the protein CASSQHPGLAGLNEQFF.

This clonotype showed up many times. This rearrangement joins TRBV5-1 to TRBJ1-1; a weak D match, TRBD1 (6 bases). V lost 0 bases and J lost 14, with 11 bases in between. In germline, CDR1 is SGHRS, CDR2 YFSETQ. CDR3 length equals 11 residues. In nucleotides, the CDR3 is TGCGCCAGCAGCTTGGAGAGGGGGGCCTTCTTT. Translating gives CASSLERGAFF.

This clonotype was counted at least ten times. The rearrangement joins TRBV5-6 to TRBJ2-3; 8 bases line up with TRBD1. V was pared by 4 bases and J by 2 bases, with 12 bases of the junction left unmatched. The germline CDR1 and CDR2 sequences are SGHDT and YYEEEE. The CDR3 is 17 residues long. This CDR3 is CASSHLGQGRLTDTQYF. CDR3 sequence (DNA): TGTGCCAGCAGCCATTTAGGACAGGGAAGACTCACAGATACGCAGTATTTT.

Only a few counts were recorded for this clonotype. The V gene is TRBV14, the J gene TRBJ1-1; D unresolved. The CDR3 length is 16 residues. In germline, CDR1 is SGHDN, CDR2 FVKESK. V was cut by 2 bases and J by 1 base, with 14 bases left in between. In DNA, the CDR3 is TGTGCCAGCAGCCAACTCTTTTTCGCAGGGAACACTGAAGCTTTCTTT. Translating it yields CASSQLFFAGNTEAFF.

This clonotype was seen only a few times. The chain uses TRBV20-1 and TRBJ1-5; D possibly corresponds to TRBD1 (6 bases). Trimming pared 7 bases from V and 4 bases from J, leaving 11 bases between. There are 12 residues in the CDR3. Per germline, CDR1 DFQATT and CDR2 SNEGSKA (reference sequence). CDR3 loop: CSVLRGNQPQHF. The CDR3 DNA reads as TGCAGTGTTCTAAGGGGGAATCAGCCCCAGCATTTT.

This clonotype came up once. With a much larger clone just one base away, this may be a read error. This sequence joins TRBV28 and TRBJ1-2; D possibly corresponds to TRBD1 (6 bases). The CDR3 runs 13 residues. Trimming removed 7 bases from V and 7 bases from J, with 16 bases in between. Germline-derived CDR1 and CDR2 are MDHEN and SYDVKM. Here the CDR3 DNA reads TGTGCCAGCAACGGGCCAGGGGCCTGTGGCTACACCTTC. Protein: CASNGPGACGYTF.

This clonotype was picked up many times. The J gene is TRBJ2-7, the V gene TRBV5-1, with D tentatively TRBD1 (7 bases). Germline lookup yields CDR1 SGHRS and CDR2 YFSETQ. The CDR3 totals 13 residues. Trimming left V 6 bases short and J 6 bases short, with 16 bases between. CDR3 nucleotide sequence: TGCGCCAGCACCAGGAACCAGGGGGGCGAGCAGTACTTC. Protein sequence: CASTRNQGGEQYF.

The chain has TRBV18 and TRBJ1-2; no firm D call. Germline V gene lookup returns CDR1 KGHSH and CDR2 LQKENI. Trimming stripped 1 base from V and 8 bases from J, with 8 bases between. CDR3 length: 12 amino acids. This CDR3 is CASSPRPEGYTF. In DNA form, the CDR3 reads TGTGCCAGCTCACCACGGCCTGAAGGCTACACCTTC.

The rearrangement links TRBV5-6 to TRBJ1-6; no clear D. The germline V gene has CDR1 SGHDT and CDR2 YYEEEE. The V and J ends lost 4 bases and 11 bases respectively, with 22 bases between them. The CDR3 is 16 amino acids. CDR3 protein: CASSTLMDGPQAPLHF. The CDR3 region has the DNA TGTGCCAGCAGCACCTTGATGGACGGTCCTCAGGCACCCCTCCACTTT.

This clonotype has just a few counts. The V call is TRBV7-9, the J call TRBJ2-7; no reliable D call. Germline CDR1 SEHNR, CDR2 FQNEAQ (reference sequence). V was trimmed by 5 bases and J by 3 bases, leaving 14 bases between them. CDR3 length: 14 amino acids. The CDR3 sequence: CASSPVSPDYEQYF. The CDR3 nucleotides are TGTGCCAGCAGCCCAGTCTCACCGGACTACGAGCAGTACTTC.

This clonotype was seen many times. The chain recombines TRBV12-3 or TRBV12-4 with TRBJ2-3; no clear D. The CDR3 contains 15 residues. V was trimmed by 8 bases and J by 5 bases, leaving 20 bases between them. The CDR3 sequence: CASVQQRLVEDTQYF. The CDR3, as DNA: TGTGCCAGCGTACAACAGAGGCTGGTGGAAGATACGCAGTATTTT.

The sample holds many counts of this clonotype. The rearrangement joins TRBV12-3 or TRBV12-4 to TRBJ2-2; 12 nucleotides agree with TRBD2. V gave up 5 bases and J gave up 4 bases; unmatched junction bases: 5. The CDR3 runs 16 residues. CDR3: CASSPSGRAPTGELFF. CDR3 bases: TGTGCCAGCAGTCCTAGCGGGAGGGCCCCCACCGGGGAGCTGTTTTTT.